This T cell receptor beta chain was sequenced in a study of blood T cells in healthy people across ages. All donors came from Russia, were Caucasian and healthy, and spanned ages about 6 to 100. The CDR3 runs to 15 residues. Broader study findings: Across the age range, TCR beta diversity per million T cells fell in a roughly linear way.

There are a few counts of this clonotype. The antigen is not known. At one of its ends the junction is not consistent with the germline gene, which may arise from a read error. PCR was performed a second time for about 7 to 12 cycles using a sample-barcoded 5' primer and a J-beta primer mix. TCRdb independently ran MiXCR on the 5' RACE reads; one entry per CDR3 protein. The sample includes hundreds of thousands of distinct CDR3 sequences, 22% of them seen just once. Sequences were obtained from blood. The chain joins TRBV12-3 or TRBV12-4 to TRBJ2-2, with 8 bases lining up with TRBD1. This clonotype originated in a man between 65 and 85 years old in good health. The CDR3 DNA reads as TGTGTCAGCAGTTTAGCGGACAGGGACACCGGGGAGCTGTTTTTT. Translated, it gives CVSSLADRDTGELFF.